This entry lists 3 T cell receptor beta chains sequenced from one sample in a study of T cells in tuberculosis. Time point noted: new active TB diagnosis, blood taken before or within 7 days of starting treatment. Clones were sequenced by immunoSEQ multiplex PCR, and TCRdb holds only the in-frame ones, with some missing. The sample consists of about 49,000 clones, 90% to 95% of them appearing once. The specimen comprised PBMCs, sampled at tuberculosis diagnosis. The receptors shown here come from an adult with tuberculosis.

The chain recombines TRBV10-3 with TRBJ2-1; the match to TRBD2 covers 10 bases. CDR1 ENHRY and CDR2 SYGVKD come from the germline V gene. The CDR3 is made up of 13 amino acids. The J segment lost 10 bases and the V segment lost 7 bases, leaving 7 bases of the junction unmatched. CDR3 region: CAIIDRTSGEQFF. The CDR3 DNA follows: TGTGCCATCATCGATCGGACTAGCGGCGAGCAGTTCTTC.

The V call is TRBV4-1, the J call TRBJ2-7, with D perhaps matching TRBD1 (7 bases). Trimming stripped 5 bases from V and 3 bases from J, with 26 bases between. This CDR3 is 18 amino acids long. The germline CDR1 and CDR2 sequences are MGHRA and YSYEKL. CDR3 in amino acids: CASSTPQGGDQNYYEQYF. CDR3 DNA: TGCGCCAGCAGCACCCCCCAGGGGGGCGACCAAAACTACTACGAGCAGTACTTC.

This clone is a singleton in its sample. The V and J genes are TRBV27 and TRBJ1-4; maybe TRBD1 (6 bases). CDR1 and CDR2 (germline): MNHEY, SMNVEV (reference sequence). The CDR3 is made up of 16 amino acids. The germline V and J ends were trimmed by 0 bases and 3 bases, with 11 bases remaining between them. This CDR3 reads CASSLSGARSNEKLFF. The CDR3 DNA is TGTGCCAGCAGTTTATCGGGGGCAAGGTCTAATGAAAAACTGTTTTTT.